Shown below are 7 T cell receptor beta chains from a single sample sequenced in a study of blood T cell repertoires in COVID-19. The method was immunoSEQ multiplex PCR; TCRdb's version includes in-frame clones alone and lacks a portion of them. The repertoire holds around 160,000 clones, with 80% as singletons. Sequenced input: peripheral blood. The receptors stem from a man aged 55 to 70 with active or convalescent COVID-19.

The chain uses TRBV5-5 and TRBJ1-4; TRBD1 is a possible D gene (6 bases). The germline CDR1 and CDR2 sequences are SGHKS and YYEKEE (reference sequence). Trimming stripped 4 bases from V and 5 bases from J, with 15 bases between. The CDR3 covers 15 residues. The CDR3 sequence is CASSKPGQENEKLFF. In DNA, the CDR3 is TGTGCCAGCAGCAAACCGGGACAAGAGAATGAAAAACTGTTTTTT.

The chain combines TRBV9 with TRBJ2-7; 8 bases are a match to TRBD2. The CDR3 length is 15 residues. The V gene end was trimmed by 0 bases and the J gene end by 2 bases; junction bases not matched to a gene: 4. Germline-derived CDR1 and CDR2 are SGDLS and YYNGEE. CDR3 DNA sequence: TGTGCCAGCAGCGTAGAACTAGCGGCCCCCTACGAGCAGTACTTC. Translation gives CASSVELAAPYEQYF.

The chain employs TRBV11-1 and TRBJ1-1; possible D gene TRBD1, 6 bases. The CDR3 runs 14 residues. V gave up 3 bases and J gave up 4 bases, with 12 bases separating them. CDR1 is SGHAT, CDR2 FQDESV, per germline (reference sequence). The DNA for the CDR3 is TGTGCCAGCAGCTTCTCAGGGGAAGTCACTGAAGCTTTCTTT. It translates to CASSFSGEVTEAFF.

The chain recombines TRBV24-1 with TRBJ1-5; D remains unclear. Per the germline V gene, CDR1 is KGHDR and CDR2 is SFDVKD. This CDR3 has 14 amino acids. The V and J ends lost 3 bases and 3 bases respectively, with 8 bases between them. The CDR3 nucleotides read TGTGCCACCAGTGATGGGGAGTACAATCAGCCCCAGCATTTT. This codes for CATSDGEYNQPQHF.

A word on this clone: Other DNA sequences from this sample encode an identical CDR3 as well. This chain uses TRBV9 with TRBJ2-7; TRBD2 aligns across 7 bases. The CDR3 spans 16 residues. With V trimmed by 0 bases and J by 0 bases, 6 bases remained unmatched. Germline lookup yields CDR1 SGDLS and CDR2 YYNGEE. CDR3 in amino acids: CASSVGLAEISYEQYF. The CDR3 DNA sequence: TGTGCCAGCAGCGTAGGCCTAGCGGAGATCTCCTACGAGCAGTACTTC. Combining the CDR3 with reference TRBV9 and TRBJ2-7 gives the whole variable domain DSGVTQTPKHLITATGQRVTLRCSPRSGDLSVYWYQQSLDQGLQFLIQYYNGEERAKGNILERFSAQQFPDLHSELNLSSLELGDSALYFCASSVGLAEISYEQYFGPGTRLTVT.

The V call is TRBV28, the J call TRBJ2-7; D unclear. The CDR3 extends over 11 amino acids. Trimming removed 8 bases at V and 5 bases at J, with 10 bases between. CDR1 MDHEN and CDR2 SYDVKM come from the germline V gene. The CDR3 spells CASLRVDEQYF. Written as DNA, the CDR3 is TGTGCCAGCCTCCGGGTGGACGAGCAGTACTTC. Looking up the rest from reference TRBV28 and TRBJ2-7 gives the full variable domain: DVKVTQSSRYLVKRTGEKVFLECVQDMDHENMFWYRQDPGLGLRLIYFSYDVKMKEKGDIPEGYSVSREKKERFSLILESASTNQTSMYLCASLRVDEQYFGPGTRLTVT.

This clone was seen only once. The V call is TRBV3-1 (or the pseudogene TRBV3-2), the J call TRBJ2-3, with 11 bases matching TRBD2. Germline CDR1 and CDR2: LGHDT and YNNKEL (reference sequence). With V trimmed by 1 base and J by 8 bases, 8 bases remained unmatched. This CDR3 is 16 amino acids long. CDR3 DNA sequence: TGTGCCAGCAGCCAAGTTAGCGGGAGGGCCACGGGTACGCAGTATTTT. Its protein product is CASSQVSGRATGTQYF.